Listed below are T cell receptor beta chains from one sample, sequenced in a study of Graves' ophthalmopathy and Graves' hyperthyroidism. TCRdb reprocessed the multiplex PCR reads with MiXCR, giving one entry per CDR3 protein. The sample has over a million distinct CDR3 sequences; 35% to 45% are singletons. The material sequenced was peripheral blood or thyroid tissue (not recorded which). Every receptor here comes from an adult man with Graves' hyperthyroidism. CDR3s include the opening cysteine and the closing phenylalanine or tryptophan. D genes are given only for firm matches. For some rows the clone size is stated as once, few or many, or as a class when expanded; others skip it.

D gene,V gene,J gene,clone size,CDR3 DNA,CDR3 protein
.,TRBV10-2,TRBJ2-7,many,TGCGCCAGCAGTGAGTTGGACGGACGTGTGGAGCAGTACTTC,CASSELDGRVEQYF
.,TRBV29-1,TRBJ2-2,many,TGCAGCGTTAGGTCGGGCAGGGGCAACACCGGGGAGCTGTTTTTT,CSVRSGRGNTGELFF
TRBD1,TRBV15,TRBJ2-7,few,TGTGCCACCAGCAGCTGGGGACAGGTGAAGTCCTACGAGCAGTACTTC,CATSSWGQVKSYEQYF
.,TRBV7-8,TRBJ2-5,.,TGCGCCAGCAGCCAAGGACGCCAGAGTAGCCAGCGGACCCAGTACTTC,CASSQGRQSSQRTQYF
.,TRBV15,TRBJ2-5,few,TGTGCCACCAGCAGAGTACCAGGGCGGGAGACCCAGTACTTC,CATSRVPGRETQYF
.,TRBV29-1,TRBJ1-6,.,TGCAGCGTTGTAGCCAGGGACGGGGCGGGGAGCTCCTATAATTCACCCCTCCACTTT,CSVVARDGAGSSYNSPLHF
.,TRBV6-1,TRBJ1-5,.,TGTGCCAGCAGTGAAATGGCGGGTCAGCCCCAGCATTTT,CASSEMAGQPQHF
.,TRBV10-2,TRBJ1-2,few,TGCGCCAGCAGCCAAAACCCCAGGGATCCCATAGGGGGCTACACCTTC,CASSQNPRDPIGGYTF
.,TRBV10-3,TRBJ2-7,.,TGTGCCATCAGTTACGGACTTAACCGCTCCTACGAGCAGTACTTC,CAISYGLNRSYEQYF
TRBD2,TRBV7-8,TRBJ2-7,.,TGTGCCAGCAGCTTAGCTAGCGGGAAAAGTATGTACGAGCAGTACTTC,CASSLASGKSMYEQYF
TRBD1,TRBV25-1,TRBJ2-7,.,TGTGCCAGCAGTGAAACCTGGACAGGTGGCGAGCAGTACTTC,CASSETWTGGEQYF
.,TRBV7-9,TRBJ2-5,many,TGTGCCAGCAGCATCGATGGGGTTGGTCAGCCCCAGTACTTC,CASSIDGVGQPQYF
.,TRBV20-1,TRBJ1-1,many,TGCAGTGCTAGCCTAACGGGAGCGAACACTGAAGCTTTCTTT,CSASLTGANTEAFF
.,TRBV20-1,TRBJ2-5,many,TGCAGTGCTAGAGACGTCCGGGGCCGAGTGGAGACCCAGTACTTC,CSARDVRGRVETQYF
.,TRBV9,TRBJ2-5,many,TGTGCCAGCAGCGTACAAGGGATAGAGACCCAGTACTTC,CASSVQGIETQYF
TRBD1,TRBV25-1,TRBJ1-2,.,TGTGCCAGCAGTGAGGGATCAGGGGGCGCGGTAGATGGCTACACCTTC,CASSEGSGGAVDGYTF
TRBD1,TRBV6-1,TRBJ1-5,once,TGTGCCAGCAGGGGGACTGGACAGGGGGCTAACCAGCCCCAGCATTTT,CASRGTGQGANQPQHF
TRBD1,TRBV7-9,TRBJ1-4,.,TGTGCCAGCGGACGGACAGGGGGCGATGAAAAACTGTTTTTT,CASGRTGGDEKLFF
.,TRBV19,TRBJ1-1,many,TGTGCCAGTAGTATTCTGAGACAGAAGAACACTGAAGCTTTCTTT,CASSILRQKNTEAFF
.,TRBV25-1,TRBJ2-1,.,TGTGCCAGCTCCTCTCTGGGCTCTGAGGGCAATGAGCAGTTCTTC,CASSSLGSEGNEQFF
.,TRBV29-1,TRBJ1-2,.,TGCAGCGTCGACCCCGACAGGCTAGGCTATGGCTACACCTTC,CSVDPDRLGYGYTF
TRBD2,TRBV9,TRBJ2-7,.,TGTGCCAGCAGCCACCGGGACTACGGAGAAGAGCAGTACTTC,CASSHRDYGEEQYF
TRBD1,TRBV29-1,TRBJ1-1,.,TGCAGCGTTTGGGACAGGGGTACCGCTGAAGCTTTCTTT,CSVWDRGTAEAFF
.,TRBV7-9,TRBJ2-7,many,TGTGCCAGCAGCAGAGGCGGGGTAGAGCAGTACTTC,CASSRGGVEQYF
.,TRBV27,TRBJ1-2,many,TGTGCCAGCAGTTTATCTGGCACAGGGAACTATGGCTACACCTTC,CASSLSGTGNYGYTF
.,TRBV29-1,TRBJ1-1,.,TGCAGCTATTCCAGGGACGGGAACACTGAAGCTTTCTTT,CSYSRDGNTEAFF
.,TRBV2,TRBJ2-2,.,TGTGCCAGCAACAACGCCGGGGAGCTGTTTTTT,CASNNAGELFF
.,TRBV6-5,TRBJ2-7,few,TGTGCCAGCAGTTACTCGAAGACGGGTTATTCCTACGAGCAGTACTTC,CASSYSKTGYSYEQYF
.,TRBV29-1,TRBJ2-3,.,TGCAGCGTTCCCCCGGTAGCAGGGAATACGCAGTATTTT,CSVPPVAGNTQYF
.,TRBV7-2,TRBJ2-7,.,TGTGCCAGCAGCTTAGCCCTAAGACCCTACGAGCAGTACTTC,CASSLALRPYEQYF
.,TRBV7-9,TRBJ2-7,many,TGTGCCAGCAGCTTAGTCACAGCTGCCACCTACGAGCAGTACTTC,CASSLVTAATYEQYF
TRBD1,TRBV10-3,TRBJ1-1,few,TGTGCCATCAGTGAAGACAGGGATGAAGCTTTCTTT,CAISEDRDEAFF
.,TRBV7-6,TRBJ1-2,.,TGTGCCAGCAGCTTCGTGGGTGGGGTCTATGGCTACACCTTC,CASSFVGGVYGYTF
TRBD1,TRBV7-2,TRBJ2-2,.,TGTGCCAGCAGCTTAGAGGGGACAGGGACTACGAACACCGGGGAGCTGTTTTTT,CASSLEGTGTTNTGELFF
TRBD2,TRBV7-8,TRBJ2-7,.,TGTGCCAGCAGCTTATTCTCCGCCCCTAGCGGGGGACCCTCATCCCCCGAGCAGTACTTC,CASSLFSAPSGGPSSPEQYF
TRBD2,TRBV7-2,TRBJ2-7,.,TGTGCCTGGAGTGGGGGAGGGAGCCACGAGCAGTACTTC,CAWSGGGSHEQYF
.,TRBV11-2,TRBJ2-6,many,TGTGCCAGCAGCGCGCACTTCTCTGGGGCCAACGTCCTGACTTTC,CASSAHFSGANVLTF
TRBD1,TRBV7-9,TRBJ1-2,many,TGTGCCAGCAGAACGGGGCAGGGGGAGAACTATGGCTACACCTTC,CASRTGQGENYGYTF
.,TRBV6-1,TRBJ2-2,once,TGTGCCATCAGCCAACACCCAAGGGGGAGAGGCACCGGGGAGCTGTTTTTT,CAISQHPRGRGTGELFF
TRBD2,TRBV6-6,TRBJ2-5,many,TGTGCCAGCCGCCCGGGGGGTGAGTCGGAGACCCAGTACTTC,CASRPGGESETQYF
TRBD2,TRBV15,TRBJ2-7,many,TGTGCCACGGGCGCTAGCGGGGGGGCTGAGTACGAGCAGTACTTC,CATGASGGAEYEQYF
.,TRBV24-1,TRBJ1-5,.,TGTGCCACCAGTGATCCTGCGGTCCCTCGGCATTTT,CATSDPAVPRHF
.,TRBV29-1,TRBJ2-5,many,TGCAGCGCGGAGACTCTCCAAGAGACCCAGTACTTC,CSAETLQETQYF
TRBD1,TRBV6-2/TRBV6-3,TRBJ2-7,.,TGTGCCAGCAGCCAGGGGACAGGGGTCGGCGAGCAGTACTTC,CASSQGTGVGEQYF